These 12 T cell receptor beta chains originate from one sample sequenced in a study of OX40 agonist ivuxolimab in advanced cancers. Generated by immunoSEQ multiplex PCR, the TCRdb table keeps only in-frame clones and is missing some. The sample yields about 61,000 clones, around nine tenths seen once. Specimen: CD4+ or CD8+ T cells sorted from blood, collected in a trial of the OX40 agonist ivuxolimab. The receptors here all came from an adult with an advanced solid tumor such as melanoma, head and neck, liver or kidney cancer.

This sequence joins TRBV28 and TRBJ1-5; D not resolved. This CDR3 comprises 14 residues. Germline CDR1 reads MDHEN; CDR2 reads SYDVKM. Trimming removed 5 bases at V and 2 bases at J, with 10 bases between. CDR3 nucleotide sequence: TGTGCCAGCAGTAAAACCCTGGGCAATCAGCCCCAGCATTTT. Its protein product is CASSKTLGNQPQHF.

In this sample, this clone turned up a few times. The chain uses TRBV5-1 and TRBJ1-1, with D unclear. Trimming cost V 0 bases and J 1 base, with 4 bases left between them. This CDR3 spans 13 amino acids. Germline V CDR1 and CDR2: SGHRS, YFSETQ. This CDR3 is CASSLVANTEAFF. The CDR3 DNA reads TGCGCCAGCAGCTTGGTAGCGAACACTGAAGCTTTCTTT.

The chain recombines TRBV5-1 with TRBJ2-2; 12 nucleotides match TRBD2. The V and J ends lost 4 bases and 4 bases, in that order; junction bases with no gene match: 8. This CDR3 has 17 residues. Germline-derived CDR1 and CDR2 are SGHRS and YFSETQ. CDR3: CASSLLAGGPGTGELFF. The CDR3 nucleotides are TGCGCCAGCAGCCTTCTAGCGGGGGGGCCCGGCACCGGGGAGCTGTTTTTT.

This sequence joins TRBV15 and TRBJ2-3; 14 nucleotides line up with TRBD2. Germline V gene sequence: CDR1 LNHNV, CDR2 YYDKDF (reference sequence). The CDR3 spans 19 residues. With 4 bases clipped from V and 1 base from J, the junction kept 10 bases outside the gene matches. CDR3 sequence: CATSIGTSGSKQGTDTQYF. The CDR3 DNA reads as TGTGCCACCAGCATAGGGACTAGCGGGAGTAAGCAGGGCACAGATACGCAGTATTTT.

This clone came up a few times. The chain carries TRBV19 and TRBJ1-2; no definite D call. The germline gives CDR1 LNHDA, CDR2 SQIVND (reference sequence). The CDR3 loop spans 17 amino acids. V dropped 2 bases and J dropped 3 bases, with 19 bases sitting between them. The CDR3: CASSIHPSGKGDYGYTF. Here the CDR3 DNA reads TGTGCCAGTAGTATACACCCCTCGGGGAAAGGAGACTATGGCTACACCTTC.

This rearrangement joins TRBV7-9 to TRBJ1-4; a weak D match, TRBD1 (5 bases). The V and J ends lost 5 bases and 5 bases respectively, with 15 bases between them. CDR3 length: 15 amino acids. The V gene's germline CDR1 is SEHNR and CDR2 FQNEAQ (reference sequence). The CDR3 reads CASSRTGTENEKLFF. The DNA of the CDR3 is TGTGCCAGCAGCAGAACCGGGACCGAAAATGAAAAACTGTTTTTT.

The rearrangement joins TRBV14 to TRBJ2-1, with 7 bases lining up with TRBD2. After removal of 7 bases from V and 6 bases from J, the junction contained 12 bases not matched to a gene. Germline V gene sequence: CDR1 SGHDN, CDR2 FVKESK. The CDR3 length is 15 residues. CDR3 in amino acids: CASNHGGSRVNEQFF. DNA for the CDR3: TGTGCCAGCAATCACGGCGGGAGTAGGGTCAATGAGCAGTTCTTC.

This chain links TRBV18 with TRBJ1-1, with D possibly being TRBD1 (5 bases). The germline V and J ends were trimmed by 1 base and 0 bases, with 6 bases remaining between them. The CDR3 extends over 14 amino acids. The germline gives CDR1 KGHSH, CDR2 LQKENI. The DNA for the CDR3 is TGTGCCAGCTCACCACGACAGATGAACACTGAAGCTTTCTTT. Encoded protein: CASSPRQMNTEAFF. The variable domain in full, completed from reference TRBV18 and TRBJ1-1, reads NAGVMQNPRHLVRRRGQEARLRCSPMKGHSHVYWYRQLPEEGLKFMVYLQKENIIDESGMPKERFSAEFPKEGPSILRIQQVVRGDSAAYFCASSPRQMNTEAFFGQGTRLTVV.

The V call is TRBV10-2, the J call TRBJ1-1; 7 bases match TRBD1. This CDR3 is built from 15 residues. Trimming at V came to 6 bases and at J to 0 bases, leaving 7 bases not matched to a gene. Germline V gene sequence: CDR1 WSHSY, CDR2 SAAADI. The CDR3 DNA follows: TGCGCCAGCAGGAGGGACAGCAATATGAACACTGAAGCTTTCTTT. This codes for CASRRDSNMNTEAFF.

This clone occurred a few times. V and J are TRBV5-8 and TRBJ2-1, with a possible D match to TRBD2 (6 bases). V was clipped by 1 base and J by 9 bases, with 20 bases between them. The germline V gene has CDR1 SGHTS and CDR2 YDEGEE. The CDR3 runs to 16 residues. CDR3 in amino acids: CASSLNGGNGIGEQFF. The CDR3 DNA sequence: TGTGCCAGCAGCTTGAATGGGGGGAACGGGATAGGTGAGCAGTTCTTC.

This chain links TRBV7-9 with TRBJ2-7; 8 bases agree with TRBD2. The CDR3 loop spans 16 amino acids. Germline V gene sequence: CDR1 SEHNR, CDR2 FQNEAQ (reference sequence). Unmatched junction bases numbered 6, after V lost 0 bases and J lost 2 bases. CDR3 in amino acids: CASSLALAGLPYEQYF. As DNA, the CDR3 is TGTGCCAGCAGCTTAGCGCTAGCGGGCCTTCCCTACGAGCAGTACTTC.

This clone came up a few times. The chain uses TRBV5-5 and TRBJ1-5; unclear D gene. From germline, CDR1 is SGHKS and CDR2 YYEKEE (reference sequence). Trimming cost V 0 bases and J 0 bases, with 7 bases left between them. The CDR3 contains 15 residues. The CDR3 nucleotides are TGTGCCAGCAGCTTGGCCGATTCTAGCAATCAGCCCCAGCATTTT. Encoded protein: CASSLADSSNQPQHF.